This passage covers 29 T cell receptor beta chains from one sample sequenced in a study of cytomegalovirus exposure and HLA in healthy donors. PCR used 60 Vbeta primers and 13 Jbeta primers. Assay: immunoSEQ multiplex PCR; the TCRdb copy retains only in-frame clones and omits some. The sample totals 130,000 or so clones. Sample: PBMCs. These receptors were obtained from a woman aged 35 to 49 in good health and CMV-seronegative.

V and J are TRBV9 and TRBJ1-1, with D hard to call. V lost 0 bases to trimming and J lost 3 bases, with 12 bases between them. This CDR3 is built from 15 residues. CDR1 and CDR2 (germline): SGDLS, YYNGEE. The CDR3 DNA sequence: TGTGCCAGCAGCGTAGGAGAGGGAATGGACACTGAAGCTTTCTTT. It is translated as CASSVGEGMDTEAFF.

This chain links TRBV6-4 with TRBJ2-1; 10 bases align to TRBD2. V shed 5 bases and J 3 bases; nucleotides not matched to a gene: 1. Germline values: CDR1 MRHNA, CDR2 SNTAGT. This CDR3 spans 14 amino acids. The CDR3 coding sequence is TGTGCCAGCAGTACTAGCGGGGACTACAATGAGCAGTTCTTC. It is translated as CASSTSGDYNEQFF.

The J gene is TRBJ2-1, the V gene TRBV10-3, with a weak D call TRBD1 (5 bases). The CDR3 totals 17 residues. Germline V gene sequence: CDR1 ENHRY, CDR2 SYGVKD. Trimming took 0 bases from V and 8 from J, leaving 20 bases between them. In nucleotides, the CDR3 is TGTGCCATCAGTGAGTCGCTAGGACCCGGACATATAGATGAGCAGTTCTTC. Protein product: CAISESLGPGHIDEQFF.

The J gene is TRBJ1-5, the V gene TRBV6-7; D unresolved. TRBV6-7 is designated an ORF whose function remains uncertain. This CDR3 contains 10 residues. Trimming stripped 8 bases from V and 7 bases from J, with 6 bases between. CDR3: CASLVQPQHF. The CDR3 coding sequence is TGTGCCAGCCTCGTACAGCCCCAGCATTTT.

This sequence joins TRBV18 and TRBJ1-5; D call uncertain. CDR3 length: 15 residues. Germline V gene lookup returns CDR1 KGHSH and CDR2 LQKENI. Trimming removed 4 bases from V and 3 bases from J, with 13 bases in between. For the CDR3, the DNA is TGTGCCAGCTCACGCGACGGCACAGTCAATCAGCCCCAGCATTTT. Translated, it gives CASSRDGTVNQPQHF.

The rearrangement joins TRBV13 to TRBJ1-5; the match to TRBD1 covers 8 bases. This CDR3 region has 15 residues. Germline CDR1 reads PRHDT; CDR2 reads FYEKMQ (reference sequence). Losses at the gene ends were 4 bases for V and 1 base for J; bases not matched to a gene: 3. CDR3 in amino acids: CASSSRDRSNQPQHF. The CDR3 DNA sequence: TGTGCCAGCAGCTCCCGGGACAGGAGCAATCAGCCCCAGCATTTT.

The chain carries TRBV28 and TRBJ1-3; perhaps TRBD1 as D (5 bases). The CDR3 runs to 14 residues. Germline-derived CDR1 and CDR2 are MDHEN and SYDVKM. Trimming took off 8 bases at V and 3 bases at J, with 14 bases between the two ends. DNA for the CDR3: TGTGCCAGCCATCGGGGGGGTGGTGGAAACACCATATATTTT. It specifies CASHRGGGGNTIYF.

The chain joins TRBV9 to TRBJ2-2; 9 nucleotides align to TRBD1. Trimming removed 2 bases from V and 4 bases from J; junction bases left unmatched: 3. CDR1 is SGDLS, CDR2 YYNGEE, per germline. The CDR3 contains 15 residues. CDR3 loop: CASSVPQGATGELFF. The DNA of the CDR3 is TGTGCCAGCAGCGTCCCACAGGGGGCCACCGGGGAGCTGTTTTTT. Looking up the rest from reference TRBV9 and TRBJ2-2 gives the full variable domain: DSGVTQTPKHLITATGQRVTLRCSPRSGDLSVYWYQQSLDQGLQFLIQYYNGEERAKGNILERFSAQQFPDLHSELNLSSLELGDSALYFCASSVPQGATGELFFGEGSRLTVL.

The chain's CDR3 is CASSQADFYGYTF. The CDR3 DNA sequence: TGCGCCAGCAGCCAAGCGGACTTCTATGGCTACACCTTC. This chain joins TRBV4-1 and TRBJ1-2, with D uncertain. Germline V gene data show CDR1 as MGHRA and CDR2 as YSYEKL. Trimming shortened V by 1 base and J by 4 bases, and 7 bases separated the two germline ends. This CDR3 comprises 13 residues.

This chain uses TRBV2 with TRBJ1-5; D perhaps matches TRBD1 (5 bases). The CDR3 runs to 15 residues. Germline V lookup: CDR1 SNHLY, CDR2 FYNNEI. V was trimmed by 7 bases and J by 9 bases, leaving 22 bases between them. The CDR3 region has the DNA TGTGCCAGCACTGCGGGGCAGCCCTTTTTTTGGCCCCAGCATTTT. Protein product: CASTAGQPFFWPQHF.

The rearrangement links TRBV5-1 to TRBJ2-1; D is possibly TRBD1 (5 bases). With 4 bases removed from V and 5 bases from J, the gap between germline ends came to 16 bases. This CDR3 has 15 residues. In germline, CDR1 is SGHRS, CDR2 YFSETQ. The CDR3 is CASSPQRGWHNEQFF. The CDR3 bases are TGCGCCAGCAGCCCCCAAAGGGGATGGCACAATGAGCAGTTCTTC.

The rearrangement joins TRBV15 to TRBJ1-4; 7 bases are shared with TRBD1. The V gene's germline CDR1 is LNHNV and CDR2 YYDKDF (reference sequence). The CDR3 is made up of 16 amino acids. The ends lost 0 bases at V and 8 bases at J; junction bases unmatched: 9. The CDR3 bases are TGTGCCACCAGCAGAGATCGGGGGCAGGGGGAAGAAAAACTGTTTTTT. Translating it yields CATSRDRGQGEEKLFF.

The chain has TRBV6-5 and TRBJ1-6; 7 positions match TRBD1. V trimming: 0 bases; J trimming: 9 bases; junction bases outside the gene matches: 8. CDR1 MNHEY and CDR2 SVGAGI come from the germline V gene. The CDR3 runs to 16 residues. The CDR3 DNA follows: TGTGCCAGCAGTTACTCCCCGCAGGGGGTGGGTTCACCCCTCCACTTT. Its protein is CASSYSPQGVGSPLHF.

The chain uses TRBV6-4 and TRBJ1-3; D remains unclear. The CDR3 consists of 16 residues. With 1 base removed from V and 0 bases from J, the gap between germline ends came to 10 bases. Germline-derived CDR1 and CDR2 are MRHNA and SNTAGT. CDR3 residues: CASSDFWAHSGNTIYF. CDR3 nucleotides: TGTGCCAGCAGTGACTTCTGGGCGCACTCTGGAAACACCATATATTTT.

This chain joins TRBV4-3 and TRBJ1-1, with 7 bases aligning to TRBD1. V was clipped by 3 bases and J by 4 bases; unmatched bases: 5. Germline CDR1 reads LGHNA; CDR2 reads YSLEER. The CDR3 covers 14 residues. The CDR3 bases are TGCGCCAGCAGCCATGACAGGGTAAGCACTGAAGCTTTCTTT. Translated: CASSHDRVSTEAFF.

The gene calls are TRBV6-6 and TRBJ1-2; TRBD1 matches 9 bases. Germline trimming cut 10 bases from V and 3 bases from J; bases unmatched to any gene: 3. Looked up from germline, CDR1 is MNHNY and CDR2 is SVGAGI (reference sequence). The CDR3 extends over 12 amino acids. The CDR3 loop is CATQGADYGYTF. The DNA of the CDR3 is TGTGCCACACAGGGGGCGGACTATGGCTACACCTTC.

This chain uses TRBV7-8 with TRBJ2-3, with a possible D match to TRBD2 (6 bases). CDR3 size: 14 residues. The germline CDR1 and CDR2 sequences are SGHVS and FQNEAQ. V lost 5 bases, J lost 4 bases, and 13 bases lay in between. In DNA form, the CDR3 reads TGTGCCAGCAGCCCCCGAGGGGAGGCAGATACGCAGTATTTT. Protein sequence: CASSPRGEADTQYF.

CDR3 residues: CASSEEPGASSYNSPLHF. As DNA, the CDR3 is TGCGCCAGCAGCGAAGAACCAGGGGCTAGCTCCTATAATTCACCCCTCCACTTT. The chain is built from TRBV5-1 and TRBJ1-6; TRBD1 is a possible D gene (6 bases). V dropped 4 bases and J dropped 0 bases, with 17 bases sitting between them. CDR3 length: 18 residues. Germline CDR1 is SGHRS and CDR2 is YFSETQ.

The V gene is TRBV5-4, the J gene TRBJ1-2, with D tentatively TRBD1 (5 bases). CDR3 length equals 15 residues. Germline values: CDR1 SGHNT, CDR2 YYREEE (reference sequence). V dropped 0 bases and J dropped 4 bases, with 13 bases sitting between them. The CDR3 reads CASSLVGEGIYGYTF. For the CDR3, the DNA is TGTGCCAGCAGCTTGGTTGGGGAGGGGATCTATGGCTACACCTTC. The variable domain in full, completed from reference TRBV5-4 and TRBJ1-2, reads ETGVTQSPTHLIKTRGQQVTLRCSSQSGHNTVSWYQQALGQGPQFIFQYYREEENGRGNFPPRFSGLQFPNYSSELNVNALELDDSALYLCASSLVGEGIYGYTFGSGTRLTVV.

This sequence joins TRBV7-9 and TRBJ1-1; no firm D call. The V and J ends lost 1 base and 1 base respectively, with 7 bases between them. Germline V lookup: CDR1 SEHNR, CDR2 FQNEAQ (reference sequence). The CDR3 spans 14 residues. As DNA, the CDR3 is TGTGCCAGCAGCTTAGGGGCAACGAACACTGAAGCTTTCTTT. The encoded protein is CASSLGATNTEAFF.

The V call is TRBV6-5, the J call TRBJ1-4, with 10 bases that match TRBD1. Trimming at V came to 5 bases and at J to 8 bases, leaving 8 bases not matched to a gene. Germline CDR1 is MNHEY and CDR2 is SVGAGI. The CDR3 contains 15 residues. The CDR3 sequence is CASSPRTGGDEKLFF. DNA of the CDR3: TGTGCCAGCAGTCCGCGGACAGGGGGGGACGAAAAACTGTTTTTT.

The chain employs TRBV7-9 and TRBJ2-1; 14 nucleotides align to TRBD2. The CDR3 has 17 amino acids. V shed 5 bases, J shed 7 bases, and the junction held 10 bases outside the gene matches. Germline lookup yields CDR1 SEHNR and CDR2 FQNEAQ (reference sequence). This chain's CDR3 is CASSPLGTSGGLNEQFF. For the CDR3, the DNA is TGTGCCAGCAGCCCCTTAGGGACTAGCGGGGGATTGAATGAGCAGTTCTTC.

The chain couples TRBV9 to TRBJ2-6; D perhaps matches TRBD1 (6 bases). Germline lookup yields CDR1 SGDLS and CDR2 YYNGEE. There are 17 residues in the CDR3. V was cut by 5 bases and J by 0 bases, with 15 bases left in between. CDR3 in amino acids: CASSFRQANSGANVLTF. CDR3 sequence (DNA): TGTGCCAGCAGTTTTCGACAGGCCAACTCTGGGGCCAACGTCCTGACTTTC.

V gene TRBV7-9 combines with J gene TRBJ1-1; D unresolved. CDR1 is SEHNR and CDR2 is FQNEAQ in the germline V gene (reference sequence). Trimming took off 5 bases at V and 1 base at J, with 8 bases between the two ends. This CDR3 comprises 13 residues. CDR3: CASSLQENTEAFF. The CDR3 DNA sequence: TGTGCCAGCAGCCTTCAGGAGAACACTGAAGCTTTCTTT.

This chain links TRBV14 with TRBJ1-2; no firm D call. The CDR3 is 13 residues long. V gave up 4 bases and J gave up 4 bases, with 10 bases separating them. Germline loops: CDR1 SGHDN, CDR2 FVKESK. The CDR3 DNA follows: TGTGCCAGCAGCCTGGACTCTATCTATGGCTACACCTTC. Amino acids: CASSLDSIYGYTF.

This chain connects TRBV6-5 to TRBJ2-7, with 8 bases aligning to TRBD1. The V gene end was trimmed by 4 bases and the J gene end by 3 bases; junction bases not matched to a gene: 8. CDR3 size: 15 residues. CDR1 and CDR2 (germline): MNHEY, SVGAGI. The DNA for the CDR3 is TGTGCCAGCAGTTTAAGACAGGGGCAGATCTACGAGCAGTACTTC. Translating gives CASSLRQGQIYEQYF.

The chain combines TRBV6-1 with TRBJ1-2; perhaps TRBD1 as D (5 bases). CDR3 length: 13 residues. In germline, CDR1 is MNHNS, CDR2 SASEGT. V lost 2 bases and J lost 7, with 11 bases in between. The CDR3 coding sequence is TGTGCCAGCAGTGAATCCCACAGGCCTGGCTACACCTTC. Protein sequence: CASSESHRPGYTF.

The gene calls are TRBV19 and TRBJ2-3; D perhaps matches TRBD2 (5 bases). The CDR3 contains 18 residues. Germline loops: CDR1 LNHDA, CDR2 SQIVND (reference sequence). Trimming took 5 bases from V and 1 from J, leaving 22 bases between them. Here the CDR3 DNA reads TGTGCCAGTAGTCCCTCGAGGGCTGGGAATTTAGGCACAGATACGCAGTATTTT. Translation gives CASSPSRAGNLGTDTQYF.

V gene TRBV5-8 combines with J gene TRBJ2-4; TRBD2 is a possible D gene (6 bases). CDR3 length: 14 amino acids. Germline values: CDR1 SGHTS, CDR2 YDEGEE. V was clipped by 2 bases and J by 6 bases, with 12 bases between them. The CDR3 loop reads CASSFGGPGNIQYF. The DNA of the CDR3 is TGTGCCAGCAGCTTCGGGGGACCAGGAAACATTCAGTACTTC.